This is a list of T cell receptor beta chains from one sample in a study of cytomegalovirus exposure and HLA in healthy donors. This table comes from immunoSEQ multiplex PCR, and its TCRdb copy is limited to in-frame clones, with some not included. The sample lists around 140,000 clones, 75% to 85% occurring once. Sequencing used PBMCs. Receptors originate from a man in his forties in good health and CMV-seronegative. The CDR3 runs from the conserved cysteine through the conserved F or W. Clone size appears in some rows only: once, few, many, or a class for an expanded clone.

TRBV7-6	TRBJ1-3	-	CASSLVLGNTIYF
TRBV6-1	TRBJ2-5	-	CASRYRGQETQYF
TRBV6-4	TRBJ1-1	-	CASRQGDRDTEAFF
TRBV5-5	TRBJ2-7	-	CASSFPTGFDYEQYF
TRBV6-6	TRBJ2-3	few	CASRTSGADTQYF
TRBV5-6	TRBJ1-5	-	CASSVTEGHNQPQHF
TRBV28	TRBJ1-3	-	CASHEGATLGNTIYF
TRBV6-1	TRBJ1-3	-	CASSEGYTIYF
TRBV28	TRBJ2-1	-	CASSSAGTSYNEQFF
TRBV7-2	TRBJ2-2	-	CASSPGGLTGELFF
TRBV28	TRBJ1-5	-	CASSSSGGRSNQPQHF
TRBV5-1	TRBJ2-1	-	CASSLPSLANEQFF
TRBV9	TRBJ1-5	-	CASSVDRGFQPQHF
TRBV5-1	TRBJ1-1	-	CASSLGRGHKNAEAFF
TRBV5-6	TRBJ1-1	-	CASSLGRGAEAFF
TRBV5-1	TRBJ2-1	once	CASSLAPDRGDNEQFF
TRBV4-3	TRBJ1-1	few	CASSQDRADTEAFF
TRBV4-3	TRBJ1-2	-	CASSQQADYGYTF
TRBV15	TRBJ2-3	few	CATSKQGPDTQYF
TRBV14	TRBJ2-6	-	CASSPLSSGANVLTF
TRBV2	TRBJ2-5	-	CASNLDRGPETQYF
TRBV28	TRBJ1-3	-	CASRSGTLSGNTIYF
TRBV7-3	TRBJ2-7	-	CASSLQDRGGHEQYF
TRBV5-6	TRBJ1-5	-	CASSLRQGWDQPQHF
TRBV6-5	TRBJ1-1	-	CASSYSGPRAEAFF
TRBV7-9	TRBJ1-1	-	CASSPTGPTEAFF
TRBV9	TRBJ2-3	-	CASSAGWADTQYF
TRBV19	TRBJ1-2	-	CASSISSGGYGYTF
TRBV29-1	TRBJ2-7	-	CSVWQGGNYEQYF
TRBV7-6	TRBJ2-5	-	CASSSTGFAETQYF
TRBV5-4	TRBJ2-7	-	CASSLEAGRSYEQYF
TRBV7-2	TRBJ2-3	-	CASSPGLGRDTQYF